The T cell receptor (beta chain) under discussion was sequenced for a study of prognosis after radiotherapy for stage I lung cancer. This CDR3 comprises 11 residues. Deletions cut 9 bases from V and 3 bases from J, with 9 bases between. Germline V gene data show CDR1 as LNHDA and CDR2 as SQIVND (reference sequence). This clonotype rates as medium-sized (0.01 to 0.1%). What it binds is unknown. Two rounds of multiplex PCR amplified TCR beta CDR3 from genomic DNA. Initially, in first-round PCR, primers specific to each TRBV and TRBJ gene were used. Universal primers were used in the second PCR round. MiXCR, run by TCRdb on the multiplex PCR reads, gives a single entry per CDR3 protein. The table lists approximately 13,000 distinct CDR3 sequences, 31% of them singletons, with 28% in the top ten. The study, taken as a whole, reports: In patients with versus without metastases, TRBV and TRBJ gene usage reportedly differed. Compared with a median of 10,088 beforehand, unique TCR clone counts dropped to approximately 7,400 after stereotactic body radiation therapy. Post-treatment Shannon entropy following stereotactic body radiation therapy was lower among patients who developed distant metastases.

The chain is built from TRBV19 and TRBJ2-7; D ambiguous. This sample comprised PBMCs, obtained before or after stereotactic body radiation therapy (not recorded which). The sequence was collected from a donor over 45 with non-small cell lung cancer. The chain's CDR3 is CASLSGYEQYF. The CDR3 DNA sequence: TGTGCCAGCTTATCGGGCTACGAGCAGTACTTC.